This is a list of T cell receptor beta chains from one sample in a study of cytomegalovirus exposure and HLA in healthy donors. Measured with immunoSEQ multiplex PCR; TCRdb has only the in-frame clones, and not every one. In all, the sample yields around 60,000 clones. The sample comprised PBMCs. Receptors originate from a man aged 30 to 45 in good health and CMV-seropositive. The CDR3 runs from the conserved cysteine through the conserved F or W. A D gene is named only where the DNA matches it firmly.

TGCGCCAGCAGCTTGGAACTAGCGGGAGGCCGCTCCTACAATGAGCAGTTCTTC | CASSLELAGGRSYNEQFF | TRBJ2-1 | TRBD2 | TRBV5-1 | 18
TGCGCCAGCAGCCAAGTTCAGCGAGAGACCCAGTACTTC | CASSQVQRETQYF | TRBJ2-5 | - | TRBV4-1 | 13
TGCGCCAGCAGTGTTCTAGCGGGGGCGAACACCGGGGAGCTGTTTTTT | CASSVLAGANTGELFF | TRBJ2-2 | TRBD2 | TRBV5-1 | 16
TGCGCCAGCAGCCCCACCCTACAGGGGGCGATCAACGAGCAGTACTTC | CASSPTLQGAINEQYF | TRBJ2-7 | TRBD1 | TRBV4-1 | 16
TGTGCCAGTAGTACGACTAGCGCGAGGGATACGCAGTATTTT | CASSTTSARDTQYF | TRBJ2-3 | TRBD2 | TRBV19 | 14
TGCGCCAGCAGCCAATCATCCGGGTATGCCGGGGAGCTGTTTTTT | CASSQSSGYAGELFF | TRBJ2-2 | - | TRBV4-1 | 15
TGTGCCAGCTCACAATCGACAGGGACGAGCGAGCAGTACTTC | CASSQSTGTSEQYF | TRBJ2-7 | TRBD1 | TRBV18 | 14
TGTGCCAGCAGCTTAGCTTGGCGGGAGGACCAAGAGACCCAGTACTTC | CASSLAWREDQETQYF | TRBJ2-5 | TRBD2 | TRBV11-3 | 16
TGCAGCGTAGGAGATGAGCAGTTCTTC | CSVGDEQFF | TRBJ2-1 | - | TRBV29-1 | 9
TGTGCCAGCAGCCCTCGACAGGGTGTTGTGTATGGCTACACCTTC | CASSPRQGVVYGYTF | TRBJ1-2 | TRBD1 | TRBV9 | 15
TGTGCCAGCAGCTCCGGGGGGGGCACAGATACGCAGTATTTT | CASSSGGGTDTQYF | TRBJ2-3 | TRBD2 | TRBV11-3 | 14
TGCAGCGTCGCGGATTTAGCTAACTATGGCTACACCTTC | CSVADLANYGYTF | TRBJ1-2 | - | TRBV29-1 | 13
TGTGCCTGGAGTACCCGGACTAGCGGGGGTTACGAGCAGTACTTC | CAWSTRTSGGYEQYF | TRBJ2-7 | TRBD2 | TRBV30 | 15
TGTGCCACGCGGACAGGTTTTAGGTCCAATGAGCAGTTCTTC | CATRTGFRSNEQFF | TRBJ2-1 | TRBD1 | TRBV2 | 14
TGTGCCAGCAGCTTGACAGGGGCTGGGGCCAACGTCCTGACTTTC | CASSLTGAGANVLTF | TRBJ2-6 | TRBD1 | TRBV13 | 15
TGCGCCAGCACCGACCGTGAGGGATTGAACACCGGGGAGCTGTTTTTT | CASTDREGLNTGELFF | TRBJ2-2 | - | TRBV10-1 | 16
TGTGCCAGCAGCTTCGTTCGGGAGCAGTACTTC | CASSFVREQYF | TRBJ2-7 | - | TRBV7-2 | 11
TGTGCCAGCAGTCGAGGGGGCCCCTACGAGCAGTACTTC | CASSRGGPYEQYF | TRBJ2-7 | TRBD1 | TRBV6-5 | 13
TGTGCCAGCAGTGGTAGCAGGGAGGACTACGAGCAGTACTTC | CASSGSREDYEQYF | TRBJ2-7 | - | TRBV6-1 | 14
TGTGCCAGCAGCAGACAAGGACTAGCGGGGGTCACTGAGCAGTTCTTC | CASSRQGLAGVTEQFF | TRBJ2-1 | TRBD2 | TRBV6-4 | 16
TGTGCCAGCAGGGAGTACCCGTGGGATACGCAGTATTTT | CASREYPWDTQYF | TRBJ2-3 | - | TRBV6-5 | 13
TGTGCCAGCAACACCGACAGGCGCACTGAAGCTTTCTTT | CASNTDRRTEAFF | TRBJ1-1 | - | TRBV5-5 | 13
TGTGCCAGCAGCCAAGTTAGTTTGCAGCCCCAGCATTTT | CASSQVSLQPQHF | TRBJ1-5 | - | TRBV4-2 | 13
TGTGCCAGCAGTGACGCTAGCGGGGCCCCCTTAAACACCGGGGAGCTGTTTTTT | CASSDASGAPLNTGELFF | TRBJ2-2 | TRBD2 | TRBV6-1 | 18
TGTGCCAGCAGCGTAAACCCCGGGACACTCACTTATACGCAGTATTTT | CASSVNPGTLTYTQYF | TRBJ2-3 | - | TRBV13 | 16
TGCGCCAGCAGCCCGGTGGCCGGAGCTAACTATGGCTACACCTTC | CASSPVAGANYGYTF | TRBJ1-2 | - | TRBV4-1 | 15
TGTGCCAGCAGCCAAGATTGGGACAGAAGCGCCTACGAGCAGTACTTC | CASSQDWDRSAYEQYF | TRBJ2-7 | TRBD1 | TRBV14 | 16
TGTGCCAGCAGCTCCAACCTCAGGGGTGATCGGCCCCAGCATTTT | CASSSNLRGDRPQHF | TRBJ1-5 | - | TRBV9 | 15
TGTGCCAGCGCCTCTGGGGGGTACAATGAGCAGTTCTTC | CASASGGYNEQFF | TRBJ2-1 | - | TRBV7-9 | 13
TGTGCCAGCAGCTTAGGGGTCGGCCTAGACTATGGCTACACCTTC | CASSLGVGLDYGYTF | TRBJ1-2 | - | TRBV7-8 | 15
TGTGCCAGCAGTGAAGCGGGCAGGAACGAGCAGTACTTC | CASSEAGRNEQYF | TRBJ2-7 | - | TRBV6-1 | 13
TGTGCCAGCAGTGAAAGGGGAGGAGGCACTGAAGCTTTCTTT | CASSERGGGTEAFF | TRBJ1-1 | - | TRBV2 | 14
TGTGCCAGCAAGGGGCCGAACACCGGGGAGCTGTTTTTT | CASKGPNTGELFF | TRBJ2-2 | - | TRBV27 | 13
TGTGCCAGCAGCACTAGCGGGAGAATCAATGAGCAGTTCTTC | CASSTSGRINEQFF | TRBJ2-1 | TRBD2 | TRBV13 | 14
TGTGCCAGCAGTGAAAGCTGGGAGCAGTACTTC | CASSESWEQYF | TRBJ2-7 | - | TRBV2 | 11
TGTGCCAGCAGTACCGGGATCTACGAGCAGTACTTC | CASSTGIYEQYF | TRBJ2-7 | - | TRBV7-9 | 12
TGTGCCAGCAGCGTAAATTCGGGTAGCTCTGGAAACACCATATATTTT | CASSVNSGSSGNTIYF | TRBJ1-3 | - | TRBV9 | 16
TGTGCCAGCTCACCAACGGGGTTTGGGGTTGGTGTCGAGCAGTACTTC | CASSPTGFGVGVEQYF | TRBJ2-7 | - | TRBV18 | 16
TGTGCCTGGAGTGTAAGGAGGGCTGAAGCTTTCTTT | CAWSVRRAEAFF | TRBJ1-1 | - | TRBV30 | 12
TGCGCCAGCAGCTCCCTGGGAGGTTACAATGAGCAGTTCTTC | CASSSLGGYNEQFF | TRBJ2-1 | - | TRBV5-1 | 14
TGCGCCAGCAGCTCCCCCAAGGACAGCACGAGGGAGACCCAGTACTTC | CASSSPKDSTRETQYF | TRBJ2-5 | - | TRBV5-1 | 16
TGTGCCAGCGCGCCGGGACACTCCTACGAGCAGTACTTC | CASAPGHSYEQYF | TRBJ2-7 | - | TRBV6-1 | 13
TGTGCCAGTAGTATTGCACTTAACTATGGCTACACCTTC | CASSIALNYGYTF | TRBJ1-2 | - | TRBV19 | 13
TGTGCCACCAGCTCGACAGGGGAAAACACCATATATTTT | CATSSTGENTIYF | TRBJ1-3 | TRBD1 | TRBV15 | 13
TGCGCCAGCAGCCAAGCGGATACGGGACAGCGCTATGGCTACACCTTC | CASSQADTGQRYGYTF | TRBJ1-2 | TRBD1 | TRBV4-1 | 16
TGTGCCAGCAGCCGTGGACAGGGGCCTAACTATGGCTACACCTTC | CASSRGQGPNYGYTF | TRBJ1-2 | TRBD1 | TRBV7-8 | 15
TGCAGCGTGCTTTTATCCGGGACAGGGGCGGCACCCCTCCACTTT | CSVLLSGTGAAPLHF | TRBJ1-6 | TRBD1 | TRBV29-1 | 15
TGTGCCAGCAGCTTAATACCCCTCGGGACAGCCCAAGGTGGTGCGTTCTTC | CASSLIPLGTAQGGAFF | TRBJ2-1 | TRBD1 | TRBV7-3 | 17
TGTGCCAGTAGTATAGTGAGGGGACTCTCTGAGGCCAACGTCCTGACTTTC | CASSIVRGLSEANVLTF | TRBJ2-6 | - | TRBV19 | 17
TGTGCCAGCAGCGTAGGTAGAGGGAGAGGCTACGAGCAGTACTTC | CASSVGRGRGYEQYF | TRBJ2-7 | - | TRBV7-9 | 15
TGTGCCAGCACCGCGGACACCGGTTCGGGCACTGAAGCTTTCTTT | CASTADTGSGTEAFF | TRBJ1-1 | - | TRBV6-5 | 15
TGTGCCAGCAGCTTAGACAGGGGGCCAAACTACGAGCAGTACTTC | CASSLDRGPNYEQYF | TRBJ2-7 | TRBD1 | TRBV11-3 | 15
TGTGCCAGCAGCACAACCGGGACTAGCTACGAGCAGTACTTC | CASSTTGTSYEQYF | TRBJ2-7 | TRBD2 | TRBV5-4 | 14
TGTGCCAGCAGTGAATTCGGCGCCTCGAGCGCCTACGAGCAGTACTTC | CASSEFGASSAYEQYF | TRBJ2-7 | - | TRBV6-1 | 16
- | CASSWGSGSWYF | TRBJ2-7 | - | TRBV6-5 | 12
TGTGCCAGCACCTTAAAGGGCAGGGTGGCTGAAAAACTGTTTTTT | CASTLKGRVAEKLFF | TRBJ1-4 | - | TRBV13 | 15
TGTGCCAGCAGCTTGCCCGGACAGGGGTACAATGAGCAGTTCTTC | CASSLPGQGYNEQFF | TRBJ2-1 | TRBD1 | TRBV5-6 | 15
TGTGCCAGCAGTCCCCTACTAGCGGGGATTCAAGAGACCCAGTACTTC | CASSPLLAGIQETQYF | TRBJ2-5 | TRBD2 | TRBV7-9 | 16
TGTGCCAGTAGTAGGCCGACTAGTACAGCTTTCTTT | CASSRPTSTAFF | TRBJ1-1 | - | TRBV19 | 12
TGTGCCAGCTCACCCGGGACAGGACACTATAATTCACCCCTCCACTTT | CASSPGTGHYNSPLHF | TRBJ1-6 | TRBD1 | TRBV18 | 16